The following is a T cell receptor (beta chain) sequence with its context. What it recognizes is unknown. The junction departs from germline at one end; a sequencing error may be responsible. CDR1 SSHAT and CDR2 FNYEAQ come from the germline V gene (reference sequence). This CDR3 is 14 amino acids long. The sample belongs to a study of shared clonotypes between healthy human individuals. Replicate PCRs run on sorted subsets employed around 200 ng DNA, about 27,000 T cell genomes. Using immunoSEQ multiplex PCR, the repertoire was profiled, and TCRdb retains in-frame clones only, with some absent. Here the sample spans some 1 million clones, around 74% being singletons. Division of CD4+ cells produced a CD45RA+ naive subset and a CD45RA-negative memory subset. Study findings and constraints: Several donors held around 5% of naive CD4 clonotypes in common.

The chain carries TRBV7-7 and TRBJ2-5; tentatively, D is TRBD1 (5 bases). The sequenced sample was memory CD4+ T cells sorted from blood. Subset reported: CD45RA-negative fraction. This receptor was obtained from a young man in good health. This chain's CDR3 is CASSYEEAQGTQYF. For the CDR3, the DNA is TGTGCTAGCAGCTACGAAGAGGCGCAGGGGACCCAGTACTTC.